The next 26 T cell receptor beta chains were all read from a single sample in a study of cytomegalovirus exposure and HLA in healthy donors. The PCR made use of 60 Vbeta and 13 Jbeta primers. Some clones are missing from TCRdb's copy, which holds only in-frame ones; the method was immunoSEQ multiplex PCR. The sample has 130,000 to 150,000 clones, over 60% seen once. The sequencing sample was made of PBMCs. Source of these receptors: a woman aged 40 to 49 in good health and CMV-seronegative.

This chain joins TRBV28 and TRBJ1-2; TRBD1 might be the D (6 bases). The CDR3 has 12 residues. Looked up from germline, CDR1 is MDHEN and CDR2 is SYDVKM. Trimming cost V 8 bases and J 4 bases, with 11 bases left between them. The CDR3 loop reads CASRTGFYGYTF. The CDR3, as DNA: TGTGCCAGCCGAACAGGGTTCTATGGCTACACCTTC.

A single count supports this clone. V and J are TRBV7-2 and TRBJ2-7; 8 nucleotides align to TRBD2. Germline V gene sequence: CDR1 SGHTA, CDR2 FQGNSA. The CDR3 covers 15 residues. The J segment lost 5 bases and the V segment lost 5 bases, leaving 11 bases of the junction unmatched. CDR3 loop: CASSPRHLTSDEQYF. In DNA, the CDR3 is TGTGCCAGCAGCCCGAGACACCTGACTAGCGACGAGCAGTACTTC. Drawing the rest from reference TRBV7-2 and TRBJ2-7, the complete variable domain is GAGVSQSPSNKVTEKGKDVELRCDPISGHTALYWYRQSLGQGLEFLIYFQGNSAPDKSGLPSDRFSAERTGGSVSTLTIQRTQQEDSAVYLCASSPRHLTSDEQYFGPGTRLTVT.

J is TRBJ1-1 and V is TRBV28, with 7 bases identical to TRBD1. Germline loops: CDR1 MDHEN, CDR2 SYDVKM. This CDR3 is 14 amino acids long. The trim removed 5 bases at V and 4 bases at J, leaving 7 bases unmatched. Here the CDR3 reads CASSHRGEGTEAFF. The CDR3 DNA is TGTGCCAGCAGTCACAGGGGCGAGGGCACTGAAGCTTTCTTT.

This chain uses TRBV10-3 with TRBJ1-4; D is unresolved. CDR3 length equals 15 residues. Trimming left V 0 bases short and J 9 bases short, with 14 bases between. Germline-derived CDR1 and CDR2 are ENHRY and SYGVKD. In DNA form, the CDR3 reads TGTGCCATCAGTGAGTCGGTGGGTGAGAGGAAAAAACTGTTTTTT. Its translation is CAISESVGERKKLFF.

This chain's CDR3 is CASSQGTSGGAQETQYF. The CDR3 DNA sequence: TGCGCCAGCAGCCAAGGGACTAGCGGGGGGGCCCAAGAGACCCAGTACTTC. The chain uses TRBV4-1 and TRBJ2-5; TRBD2 matches 15 bases. This CDR3 is built from 17 residues. With 1 base clipped from V and 1 base from J, the junction kept 1 base outside the gene matches. The germline V gene has CDR1 MGHRA and CDR2 YSYEKL.

The chain combines TRBV11-2 with TRBJ2-2, with TRBD1 matching 7 bases. Germline values: CDR1 SGHAT, CDR2 FQNNGV. J lost 6 bases, V lost 3 bases, and 13 bases had no gene match. The CDR3 covers 17 residues. The CDR3 nucleotides are TGTGCCAGCAGCTTGCCGGACAGGCTATTTCGTCCCGGGGAGCTGTTTTTT. This gives the protein CASSLPDRLFRPGELFF.

This clone was counted a few times. CDR3 sequence: CASSDRTSGGAWPRTDTQYF. The CDR3 nucleotides read TGTGCCAGCAGTGACCGGACTAGCGGGGGGGCTTGGCCTCGCACAGATACGCAGTATTTT. This chain joins TRBV6-1 and TRBJ2-3; 15 positions agree with TRBD2. The CDR3 consists of 20 residues. Germline V gene data show CDR1 as MNHNS and CDR2 as SASEGT. With 3 bases clipped from V and 1 base from J, the junction kept 11 bases outside the gene matches.

The chain combines TRBV7-9 with TRBJ2-1; D might be TRBD2 (6 bases). V lost 5 bases to trimming and J lost 7 bases, with 18 bases between them. This CDR3 is built from 15 residues. CDR1 SEHNR and CDR2 FQNEAQ come from the germline V gene (reference sequence). CDR3 coding DNA: TGTGCCAGCAGCCCGAGACCGTCCGGGAGAAATGAGCAGTTCTTC. Translated: CASSPRPSGRNEQFF.

On this clone: The junction departs from germline at one end; a sequencing error may be responsible. CDR3 amino acids: CSSSLGVGDTEAFF. The CDR3 DNA reads TGTTCCAGCAGCTTAGGGGTAGGGGACACTGAAGCTTTCTTT. V usage is TRBV7-9 and J usage is TRBJ1-1; D may be TRBD1 (5 bases). The CDR3 has 14 amino acids. Germline V CDR1 and CDR2: SEHNR, FQNEAQ (reference sequence).

The V call is TRBV6-6, the J call TRBJ1-1, with 7 bases that match TRBD1. V gave up 2 bases and J gave up 5 bases; unmatched junction bases: 5. Germline-derived CDR1 and CDR2 are MNHNY and SVGAGI (reference sequence). The CDR3 totals 14 residues. The CDR3 nucleotides read TGTGCCAGCAGTTACCGGGACAGTTGGACTGAAGCTTTCTTT. This codes for CASSYRDSWTEAFF.

With regard to this clone: Distinct nucleotide sequences in the sample also encode this CDR3. The chain recombines TRBV30 with TRBJ1-5, with D possibly being TRBD1 (5 bases). Germline CDR1 is GTSNPN and CDR2 is SVGIG (reference sequence). The CDR3 contains 13 residues. V was pared by 2 bases and J by 6 bases, with 11 bases between. CDR3 loop: CAWSRQGGQPQHF. For the CDR3, the DNA is TGTGCCTGGAGTAGGCAGGGCGGTCAGCCCCAGCATTTT. The variable domain in full, with the rest retrieved from reference TRBV30 and TRBJ1-5, is SQTIHQWPATLVQPVGSPLSLECTVEGTSNPNLYWYRQAAGRGLQLLFYSVGIGQISSEVPQNLSASRPQDRQFILSSKKLLLSDSGFYLCAWSRQGGQPQHFGDGTRLSIL.

This chain uses TRBV5-5 with TRBJ2-3, with 7 positions matching TRBD1. The CDR3 extends over 15 amino acids. With 0 bases clipped from V and 4 bases from J, the junction kept 5 bases outside the gene matches. Germline V gene lookup returns CDR1 SGHKS and CDR2 YYEKEE (reference sequence). This CDR3 reads CASSLAKGAADTQYF. CDR3 nucleotides: TGTGCCAGCAGCTTGGCGAAGGGGGCGGCAGATACGCAGTATTTT.

This clone was counted a single time. V is TRBV29-1 and J is TRBJ2-7; 7 bases are a match to TRBD1. V dropped 7 bases and J dropped 4; count of bases not matched to a gene: 4. CDR1 is SQVTM and CDR2 is ANQGSEA in the germline V gene. The CDR3 contains 11 residues. The CDR3 sequence: CSAGQEYEQYF. DNA for the CDR3: TGCAGCGCAGGACAGGAGTACGAGCAGTACTTC.

This chain connects TRBV30 to TRBJ1-1; TRBD1 is a possible D gene (6 bases). Trimming pared 0 bases from V and 3 bases from J, leaving 8 bases between. CDR3 length equals 13 residues. Germline lookup yields CDR1 GTSNPN and CDR2 SVGIG (reference sequence). The CDR3 DNA sequence: TGTGCCTGGAGTGTAGCAGGGGACACTGAAGCTTTCTTT. Its translation is CAWSVAGDTEAFF.

The chain joins TRBV9 to TRBJ1-2; TRBD1 matches 9 bases. Germline V CDR1 and CDR2: SGDLS, YYNGEE. CDR3 length equals 20 residues. V lost 3 bases to trimming and J lost 4 bases; unmatched junction nucleotides: 22. The DNA of the CDR3 is TGTGCCAGCAGCGCCCACTGTCAAATCGGGGACAGGGAGTGTAGCTATGGCTACACCTTC. It encodes CASSAHCQIGDRECSYGYTF.

The chain combines TRBV20-1 with TRBJ1-2; D is undetermined. The CDR3 length is 8 residues. The germline gives CDR1 DFQATT, CDR2 SNEGSKA (reference sequence). Here the CDR3 DNA reads TGCAGCCCTAGTGGCTACACCTTC. Translating it yields CSPSGYTF.

In this sample, this clone turned up once. The chain has TRBV5-1 and TRBJ1-1; 7 bases agree with TRBD1. V was pared by 0 bases and J by 0 bases, with 5 bases of the junction left unmatched. The length of the CDR3 is 16 residues. Germline assignment: CDR1 SGHRS and CDR2 YFSETQ. This CDR3 reads CASSLVLGGLNTEAFF. The CDR3 region has the DNA TGCGCCAGCAGCTTGGTATTAGGGGGCCTGAACACTGAAGCTTTCTTT.

In this sample, this clone turned up a few times. In nucleotides, the CDR3 is TGTGCCTGGAGTAGAACAGGGACTAATGAAAAACTGTTTTTT. Translating it yields CAWSRTGTNEKLFF. The J gene is TRBJ1-4, the V gene TRBV30, with D possibly being TRBD1 (6 bases). Trimming stripped 2 bases from V and 2 bases from J, with 9 bases between. CDR1 is GTSNPN, CDR2 SVGIG, per germline (reference sequence). The CDR3 has 14 residues.

This chain uses TRBV19 with TRBJ2-7; no definite D call. CDR3 length: 12 residues. CDR1 is LNHDA and CDR2 is SQIVND in the germline V gene (reference sequence). Trimming took 5 bases from V and 4 from J, leaving 9 bases between them. The CDR3 sequence is CASSPGQYEQYF. CDR3 nucleotides: TGTGCCAGTAGTCCGGGTCAGTACGAGCAGTACTTC.

This clone was picked up one time. The V call is TRBV6-5, the J call TRBJ1-3; unclear D gene. Germline CDR1 MNHEY, CDR2 SVGAGI. Trimming took 0 bases from V and 4 from J, leaving 7 bases between them. The CDR3 contains 14 residues. The DNA for the CDR3 is TGTGCCAGCAGTTACTCGAACAGCGGAAACACCATATATTTT. Protein product: CASSYSNSGNTIYF.

The chain links TRBV23-1 to TRBJ1-1; no reliable D call. TRBV23-1 is an open reading frame, and its role is uncertain. The ends were cut back, 2 bases at V and 5 bases at J, with 12 bases in the middle. CDR3 size: 14 residues. The CDR3 nucleotides read TGCGCCAGCAGTCAAAAATACGGTAGTACTGAAGCTTTCTTT. It yields the protein CASSQKYGSTEAFF.

The genes are TRBV5-4 and TRBJ2-7; 13 bases agree with TRBD2. The V and J ends lost 4 bases and 0 bases, in that order; junction bases with no gene match: 4. The CDR3 sequence is 16 residues long. Germline CDR1 and CDR2: SGHNT and YYREEE (reference sequence). In DNA form, the CDR3 reads TGTGCCAGCAGCAGACTAGCGGGGGGATTCTCCTACGAGCAGTACTTC. Translating it yields CASSRLAGGFSYEQYF.

This chain connects TRBV5-1 to TRBJ2-5; 7 bases align to TRBD1. Germline CDR1 is SGHRS and CDR2 is YFSETQ. V was pared by 2 bases and J by 5 bases, with 6 bases of the junction left unmatched. CDR3 length: 14 residues. This CDR3 is CASSFVAGGETQYF. The CDR3 nucleotides read TGCGCCAGCAGCTTCGTGGCAGGGGGTGAGACCCAGTACTTC.

This sequence joins TRBV5-8 and TRBJ2-1, with 7 bases identical to TRBD2. From germline, CDR1 is SGHTS and CDR2 YDEGEE. J gave up 4 bases and V 4 bases, and 11 bases lay outside the gene matches. This CDR3 has 16 residues. The CDR3 nucleotides are TGTGCCAGCAGCCCTGACGCGGGGGAAGAATACAATGAGCAGTTCTTC. Its protein is CASSPDAGEEYNEQFF.

The V gene is TRBV5-1, the J gene TRBJ1-1; D uncertain. Looked up from germline, CDR1 is SGHRS and CDR2 is YFSETQ. Trimming stripped 3 bases from V and 7 bases from J, with 16 bases between. This CDR3 comprises 14 residues. This CDR3 is CASSSEAPVFEAFF. In DNA, the CDR3 is TGCGCCAGCAGCTCAGAGGCACCAGTTTTTGAAGCTTTCTTT.

The gene calls are TRBV30 and TRBJ1-1, with TRBD1 identical over 8 bases. With V trimmed by 1 base and J by 6 bases, 7 bases remained unmatched. In germline, CDR1 is GTSNPN, CDR2 SVGIG (reference sequence). The CDR3 totals 14 residues. This CDR3 reads CAWSEWTGFPEAFF. The CDR3 nucleotides are TGTGCCTGGAGTGAGTGGACAGGGTTCCCTGAAGCTTTCTTT.